The sequence of this T cell receptor beta chain was determined in a study of T cells after yellow fever vaccination. Broader study findings: FACS-sorted repertoires could harbor abundant contaminating bulk-population clonotypes.

For this clonotype: Its antigen is not known.

As TCR cDNA was made by 5'RACE template switching, a universal primer site and UMIs were added. TCRdb passed the 5' RACE reads through MiXCR, listing each CDR3 protein once. The sample has about 510,000 distinct CDR3 sequences, around a fifth seen once. This receptor was taken from a man younger than 30 who received the YFV17D yellow fever vaccine. The sample here was PBMCs, taken more than 20 days after the first yellow fever vaccination.

The CDR3 sequence is CASSLRRGLGYTF. The DNA for the CDR3 is TGTGCCAGCAGCTTAAGGAGGGGTTTGGGCTACACCTTC. This chain connects TRBV11-2 to TRBJ1-2; possible D gene TRBD1, 5 bases. With 2 bases removed from V and 8 bases from J, the gap between germline ends came to 12 bases. This CDR3 spans 13 amino acids. The germline V gene has CDR1 SGHAT and CDR2 FQNNGV.